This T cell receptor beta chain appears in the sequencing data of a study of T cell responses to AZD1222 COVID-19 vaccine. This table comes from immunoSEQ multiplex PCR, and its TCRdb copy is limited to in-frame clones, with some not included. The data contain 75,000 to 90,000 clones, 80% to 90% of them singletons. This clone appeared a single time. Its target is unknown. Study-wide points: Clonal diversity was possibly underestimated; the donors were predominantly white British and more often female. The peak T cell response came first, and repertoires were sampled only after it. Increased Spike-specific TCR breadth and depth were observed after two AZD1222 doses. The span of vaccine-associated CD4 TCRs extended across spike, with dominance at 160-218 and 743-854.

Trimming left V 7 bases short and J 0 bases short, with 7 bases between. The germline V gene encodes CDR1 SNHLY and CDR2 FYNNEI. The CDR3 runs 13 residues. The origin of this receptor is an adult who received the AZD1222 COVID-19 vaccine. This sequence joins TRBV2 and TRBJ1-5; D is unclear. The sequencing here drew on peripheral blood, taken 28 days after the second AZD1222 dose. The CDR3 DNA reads TGTGCCAGCAATTCCAATAGCAATCAGCCCCAGCATTTT. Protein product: CASNSNSNQPQHF. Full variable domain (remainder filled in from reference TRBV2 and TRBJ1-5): EPEVTQTPSHQVTQMGQEVILRCVPISNHLYFYWYRQILGQKVEFLVSFYNNEISEKSEIFDDQFSVERPDGSNFTLKIRSTKLEDSAMYFCASNSNSNQPQHFGDGTRLSIL.